Below are 5 T cell receptor beta chains sequenced from a single sample in a study of CD8 T cells in seronegative destructive rheumatoid arthritis. Some clones are missing from TCRdb's copy, which holds only in-frame ones; the method was immunoSEQ multiplex PCR. The sample lists 13,000 or so clones, 75% to 90% occurring once. Input material: CD8+ T cells from blood. These receptors were taken from a woman aged 30 to 49 with seronegative destructive rheumatoid arthritis.

This clone appeared a single time. V is TRBV7-9 and J is TRBJ1-2, with TRBD1 matching 9 bases. Germline loops: CDR1 SEHNR, CDR2 FQNEAQ (reference sequence). J gave up 1 base and V 5 bases, and 5 bases lay outside the gene matches. The CDR3 contains 15 residues. CDR3: CASSAPGQGNYGYTF. CDR3 DNA: TGTGCCAGCAGCGCTCCGGGACAGGGTAACTATGGCTACACCTTC.

CDR3 coding DNA: TGTGCCAGCAGTTCCAGGGGTCCTACGAGCAAGTCCCAGTACTTC. Its translation: CASSSRGPTSKSQYF. The rearrangement uses TRBV28 and TRBJ2-7; D might be TRBD1 (6 bases). This CDR3 spans 15 amino acids. V gave up 4 bases and J gave up 10 bases, with 23 bases separating them. CDR1 is MDHEN, CDR2 SYDVKM, per germline. Based on the CDR3 plus reference TRBV28 and TRBJ2-7, the full variable domain is DVKVTQSSRYLVKRTGEKVFLECVQDMDHENMFWYRQDPGLGLRLIYFSYDVKMKEKGDIPEGYSVSREKKERFSLILESASTNQTSMYLCASSSRGPTSKSQYFGPGTRLTVT.

The rearrangement joins TRBV9 to TRBJ1-4, with TRBD1 matching over 7 bases. V was pared by 3 bases and J by 7 bases, with 3 bases of the junction left unmatched. The CDR3 has 13 residues. Germline V gene lookup returns CDR1 SGDLS and CDR2 YYNGEE. The CDR3 loop is CASSGDRGEKLFF. The CDR3 DNA sequence: TGTGCCAGCAGCGGGGACAGAGGTGAAAAACTGTTTTTT.

The V gene is TRBV4-1, the J gene TRBJ1-5; no definite D call. Looked up from germline, CDR1 is MGHRA and CDR2 is YSYEKL. Trimming shortened V by 0 bases and J by 0 bases, and 6 bases separated the two germline ends. The CDR3 is 15 residues long. The CDR3, as DNA: TGCGCCAGCAGCCAAGATGGAGGTAGCAATCAGCCCCAGCATTTT. Encoded protein: CASSQDGGSNQPQHF.

The sample holds a few counts of this clone. The V and J genes are TRBV4-1 and TRBJ1-1; D is possibly TRBD1 (5 bases). The CDR3 length is 14 residues. Germline CDR1 MGHRA, CDR2 YSYEKL. V was trimmed by 4 bases and J by 3 bases, leaving 12 bases between them. The DNA for the CDR3 is TGCGCCAGCAGCCTCGGCGGGACTTACACTGAAGCTTTCTTT. It translates to CASSLGGTYTEAFF.